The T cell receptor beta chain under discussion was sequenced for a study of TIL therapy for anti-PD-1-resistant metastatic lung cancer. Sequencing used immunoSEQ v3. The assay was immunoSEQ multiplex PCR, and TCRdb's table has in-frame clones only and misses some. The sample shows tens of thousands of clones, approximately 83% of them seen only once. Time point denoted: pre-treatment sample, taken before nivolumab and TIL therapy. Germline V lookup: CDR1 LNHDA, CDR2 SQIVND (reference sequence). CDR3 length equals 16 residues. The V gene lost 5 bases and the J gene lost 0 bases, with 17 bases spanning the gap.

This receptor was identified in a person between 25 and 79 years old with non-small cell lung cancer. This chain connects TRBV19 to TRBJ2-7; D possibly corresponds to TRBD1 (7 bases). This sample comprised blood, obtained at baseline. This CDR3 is CASSPDRWTTSYEQYF. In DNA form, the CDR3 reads TGTGCCAGTAGTCCGGACAGGTGGACTACCTCCTACGAGCAGTACTTC. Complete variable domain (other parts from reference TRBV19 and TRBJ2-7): DGGITQSPKYLFRKEGQNVTLSCEQNLNHDAMYWYRQDPGQGLRLIYYSQIVNDFQKGDIAEGYSVSREKKESFPLTVTSAQKNPTAFYLCASSPDRWTTSYEQYFGPGTRLTVT.